Listed below are T cell receptor beta chains from one sample, sequenced in a study of blood T cells in healthy people across ages. One entry per CDR3 protein, called by TCRdb with MiXCR from the 5' RACE reads. The table has some 750,000 distinct CDR3 sequences, 20% to 25% seen once. Material for sequencing was blood. The receptors stem from a man in his sixties or seventies in good health. CDR3s include the opening cysteine and the closing phenylalanine or tryptophan. A D gene is named only where the DNA matches it firmly. Clone size appears in some rows only: once, few, many, or a class for an expanded clone.

cdr3_aa	cdr3_nt	j_call	v_call	d_call	clone_size
CASSLAPGRTETQYF	TGTGCCAGCAGCCTCGCTCCGGGGAGGACGGAGACCCAGTACTTC	TRBJ2-5	TRBV13	.	few
CASSGGASHEQYF	TGTGCCAGCAGTGGAGGGGCTAGCCACGAGCAGTACTTC	TRBJ2-7	TRBV2	.	.
CASSSHLDRNTGELFF	TGTGCCAGCAGCTCCCACTTAGACAGGAACACCGGGGAGCTGTTTTTT	TRBJ2-2	TRBV7-7	.	few
CASSAQGLLNSPLHF	TGTGCCAGCAGTGCGCAGGGGCTTCTGAATTCACCCCTCCACTTT	TRBJ1-6	TRBV6-1	.	few
CASSADRPLMNTEAFF	TGTGCCAGCAGTGCCGACAGGCCACTAATGAACACTGAAGCTTTCTTT	TRBJ1-1	TRBV6-1	.	.
CASSPHGVDTQYF	TGTGCCAGCAGCCCACATGGGGTAGATACGCAGTATTTT	TRBJ2-3	TRBV7-6	.	.
CASSQEEAAKNIQYF	TGTGCCAGCAGCCAAGAAGAGGCAGCCAAAAACATTCAGTACTTC	TRBJ2-4	TRBV14	.	few
CASSLQYSGNTIYF	TGTGCCAGCAGCCTCCAATACTCTGGAAACACCATATATTTT	TRBJ1-3	TRBV14	.	.
CSVGRTGYYNEQFF	TGCAGCGTTGGGAGGACAGGATACTACAATGAGCAGTTCTTC	TRBJ2-1	TRBV29-1	TRBD1	many
CSARSARGGGNQPQHF	TGCAGTGCTAGATCGGCCAGGGGCGGAGGCAATCAGCCCCAGCATTTT	TRBJ1-5	TRBV20-1	.	.
CSGKRQSSPATNEKLFF	TGCAGTGGAAAGAGACAGAGCTCGCCTGCAACTAATGAAAAACTGTTTTTT	TRBJ1-4	TRBV20-1	.	few
CAIANGGSPMQTQYF	TGTGCCATCGCCAATGGCGGGAGTCCGATGCAGACCCAGTACTTC	TRBJ2-5	TRBV10-3	TRBD2	.
CSAFSGTQVYEQYF	TGCAGTGCTTTCTCCGGGACACAGGTTTACGAGCAGTACTTC	TRBJ2-7	TRBV20-1	.	.
CASSLGREGTDTQYF	TGCGCCAGCAGCTTGGGCCGAGAGGGGACAGATACGCAGTATTTT	TRBJ2-3	TRBV5-1	.	few
CASSQAVMGKNIQYF	TGCGCCAGCAGCCAAGCTGTAATGGGCAAAAACATTCAGTACTTC	TRBJ2-4	TRBV4-3	.	many
CASSFERGGLNEQFF	TGTGCCAGCAGTTTTGAGCGGGGGGGCCTGAATGAGCAGTTCTTC	TRBJ2-1	TRBV27	TRBD2	few
CASSRTDYEQYF	TGCGCCAGCAGCCGGACGGACTACGAGCAGTACTTC	TRBJ2-7	TRBV5-1	.	many
CSARDVGRRGTEAFF	TGCAGTGCTAGAGATGTAGGGCGCAGGGGCACTGAAGCTTTCTTT	TRBJ1-1	TRBV20-1	.	few
CASRRGGDQNYGYTF	TGTGCCAGCAGGAGGGGGGGGGATCAGAACTATGGCTACACCTTC	TRBJ1-2	TRBV12-3/TRBV12-4	.	.
CSAKTGGSYEQYF	TGCAGCGCCAAAACAGGGGGTTCCTACGAGCAGTACTTC	TRBJ2-7	TRBV29-1	TRBD1	.
CASSTSGTGYTEAFF	TGTGCCAGTAGTACTTCCGGGACAGGGTACACTGAAGCTTTCTTT	TRBJ1-1	TRBV19	TRBD1	.
CASSRQGATSTDTQYF	TGTGCCAGCAGCCGACAGGGGGCCACTAGCACAGATACGCAGTATTTT	TRBJ2-3	TRBV14	TRBD1	few
CASSDPGSGTDTQYF	TGCGCCAGCAGTGACCCAGGGAGTGGAACAGATACGCAGTATTTT	TRBJ2-3	TRBV10-1	.	few
CASSRVGRSSYNEQFF	TGTGCCAGCAGCCGGGTCGGTCGGAGCTCCTACAATGAGCAGTTCTTC	TRBJ2-1	TRBV11-3	.	.
CSVAGPGRYSGANVLTF	TGCAGCGTTGCGGGTCCGGGACGGTACTCTGGGGCCAACGTCCTGACTTTC	TRBJ2-6	TRBV29-1	.	.
CASSYSSGRDREAFF	TGTGCCAGCAGTTACTCGAGCGGCCGGGACAGAGAAGCTTTCTTT	TRBJ1-1	TRBV6-5	TRBD1	.
CASSFVTGTAGTQYF	TGTGCCAGCAGCTTTGTGACCGGGACCGCGGGGACCCAGTACTTC	TRBJ2-5	TRBV12-3/TRBV12-4	.	.
CASSPIVGLGTKNIQYF	TGTGCCAGCTCACCCATAGTCGGGCTGGGGACCAAAAACATTCAGTACTTC	TRBJ2-4	TRBV18	.	.
CAISPGQGNTGELFF	TGTGCCATCAGTCCGGGACAGGGGAACACCGGGGAGCTGTTTTTT	TRBJ2-2	TRBV10-3	TRBD1	.
CASSPGQTCGYTF	TGTGCCAGCTCACCGGGCCAGACCTGTGGCTACACCTTC	TRBJ1-2	TRBV18	.	few
CASSSQGPQGGGAFF	TGCGCCAGCAGCTCCCAAGGCCCACAGGGTGGTGGAGCTTTCTTT	TRBJ1-1	TRBV5-1	.	many
CASSFRDRGEWQYF	TGTGCCAGCAGTTTTAGGGATAGGGGCGAATGGCAGTACTTC	TRBJ2-7	TRBV28	.	.
CASSQTGGASEAFF	TGTGCCAGCAGCCAGACCGGGGGGGCTTCGGAAGCTTTCTTT	TRBJ1-1	TRBV7-9	.	few
CSARLRGPNQPQHF	TGCAGTGCTAGGCTTAGGGGACCTAATCAGCCCCAGCATTTT	TRBJ1-5	TRBV20-1	.	.
CASSLAPEKWGNTIYF	TGTGCCAGCAGCTTAGCGCCGGAGAAATGGGGAAACACCATATATTTT	TRBJ1-3	TRBV7-9	.	few
CATSDPRTSSNQPQHF	TGTGCCACCAGTGATCCGAGAACCTCTAGCAATCAGCCCCAGCATTTT	TRBJ1-5	TRBV24-1	.	.
CASSPPGLYNSPLHF	TGCGCCAGCAGCCCGCCGGGTCTTTATAATTCACCCCTCCACTTT	TRBJ1-6	TRBV5-1	.	.
CSVGDKADYGYTF	TGCAGCGTCGGGGACAAGGCGGACTATGGCTACACTTTC	TRBJ1-2	TRBV29-1	.	few
CASSRRGENTEAFF	TGTGCCAGCAGCCGGCGGGGAGAGAACACTGAAGCTTTCTTT	TRBJ1-1	TRBV6-6	.	few
CSLGRGQGARTQYF	TGCAGTCTCGGGAGGGGACAGGGTGCCAGGACCCAGTACTTC	TRBJ2-5	TRBV20-1	.	.
CASRGSAGGQFF	TGTGCCAGCAGGGGCTCAGCGGGGGGGCAGTTCTTC	TRBJ2-1	TRBV12-3/TRBV12-4	TRBD2	.
CSVEPQGLSSYNEQFF	TGCAGCGTTGAACCCCAAGGCCTGAGCTCCTACAATGAGCAGTTCTTC	TRBJ2-1	TRBV29-1	.	many
CASSAPLNEKLFF	TGTGCCAGCAGTGCCCCCTTAAATGAAAAACTGTTTTTT	TRBJ1-4	TRBV12-3/TRBV12-4	.	.
CSARDLSGHADTQYF	TGCAGTGCTAGAGATCTGTCGGGACATGCAGATACGCAGTATTTT	TRBJ2-3	TRBV20-1	.	.
CANIGANEQFF	TGTGCCAACATAGGGGCCAATGAGCAGTTCTTC	TRBJ2-1	TRBV12-3/TRBV12-4	.	.
CASSGGGIYQPQHF	TGTGCCAGCAGTGGAGGGGGCATCTATCAGCCCCAGCATTTT	TRBJ1-5	TRBV6-1	TRBD1	.
CASSLEGVGELFF	TGCGCCAGCAGCTTGGAGGGTGTCGGGGAGCTGTTTTTT	TRBJ2-2	TRBV5-1	.	.
CASSLTDRAETQYF	TGTGCCAGCAGCTTGACGGACAGGGCGGAGACCCAGTACTTC	TRBJ2-5	TRBV5-4	TRBD1	.
CASSYVGVQETQYF	TGTGCCAGCAGTTACGTCGGCGTACAAGAGACCCAGTACTTC	TRBJ2-5	TRBV6-2/TRBV6-3	.	.
CSARETGLAGGVGELFF	TGCAGTGCTAGAGAAACCGGACTAGCGGGAGGTGTCGGGGAGCTGTTTTTT	TRBJ2-2	TRBV20-1	TRBD2	few
CASSFGTGSMNTEAFF	TGTGCCAGCAGTTTCGGGACAGGGTCCATGAACACTGAAGCTTTCTTT	TRBJ1-1	TRBV12-3/TRBV12-4	TRBD1	few
CSARNGRTASFNYGYTF	TGCAGTGCTAGAAACGGAAGGACAGCCAGCTTTAACTATGGCTACACCTTC	TRBJ1-2	TRBV20-1	.	few
CASSLGDWNYGYTF	TGCGCCAGCAGCCTAGGGGATTGGAACTATGGCTACACCTTC	TRBJ1-2	TRBV5-1	.	.
CASSSRSPGNTIYF	TGTGCCAGCAGCTCCAGGAGCCCTGGAAACACCATATATTTT	TRBJ1-3	TRBV13	.	.